A selection of T cell receptor beta chains follows, all from one sample in a study of blood T cell repertoires in COVID-19. Only in-frame clones appear in the TCRdb table, and some are missing; sequencing was by immunoSEQ multiplex PCR. The repertoire holds 350,000 to 400,000 clones, with 89% as singletons. Sequencing used peripheral blood. These receptor sequences come from a woman between 25 and 40 years old with COVID-19, enrolled during active disease. CDR3s include the opening cysteine and the closing phenylalanine or tryptophan. A D gene is named only where the DNA matches it firmly.

j_call v_call d_call cdr3_aa
TRBJ1-3 TRBV7-9 . CASSSPLTGPGNTIYF
TRBJ2-3 TRBV7-2 . CASSRGTDTQYF
TRBJ2-1 TRBV7-9 TRBD1 CATLAAGTGIGEQFF
TRBJ2-2 TRBV6-2/TRBV6-3 TRBD2 CASSYALAGGSGTGELFF
TRBJ2-1 TRBV9 TRBD2 CASSVTSGNNEQFF
TRBJ2-1 TRBV3-1/TRBV3-2 . CASSLNNEQFF
TRBJ1-2 TRBV9 TRBD1 CASSVAGGYRGGNGYTF
TRBJ1-1 TRBV6-2/TRBV6-3 . CASSRTGGDTEAFF
TRBJ2-3 TRBV4-2 TRBD2 CASSQDQGGTKDTDTQYF
TRBJ1-2 TRBV6-5 TRBD1 CASSRDRNYGYTF
TRBJ2-2 TRBV4-1 TRBD2 CASSQVPREGRTGELFF
TRBJ2-3 TRBV19 . CASSIRPGIDTQYF
TRBJ2-7 TRBV5-4 TRBD1 CASTTGTGGGYEQYF
TRBJ2-5 TRBV3-1/TRBV3-2 . CASSQNGETQYF
TRBJ2-2 TRBV9 TRBD1 CASSVQQGAATGELFF